This TCR beta chain was captured by sequencing in a study of Ad26.COV2.S vaccination and SARS-CoV-2 variants. Profiled with immunoSEQ multiplex PCR; TCRdb holds only in-frame clones, not every one. Among approximately 410,000 clones listed, about 92% were seen once. Treatment meaning: some 20 received Ad26.COV2.S at low or high dose, single or two shots; roughly five received placebo; per-sample allocation not given. The study sampled participants on day 63 after the first vaccine or placebo injection. V was cut by 2 bases and J by 7 bases, with 14 bases left in between. CDR1 KGHDR and CDR2 SFDVKD come from the germline V gene. This CDR3 is built from 15 residues.

This TCR came from a person aged 18-60 years who received the Ad26.COV2.S COVID-19 vaccine or a placebo. Sequences were derived from peripheral blood, sampled in a trial of Ad26.COV2.S vaccine versus placebo. The V call is TRBV24-1, the J call TRBJ2-1; possible D gene TRBD2, 6 bases. CDR3 in amino acids: CATSDSGPRGNEQFF. The CDR3 nucleotides read TGTGCCACCAGTGATTCGGGGCCCCGGGGGAATGAGCAGTTCTTC.